A single sample gave rise to the 18 T cell receptor beta chains below, sequenced in a study of blood T cell repertoires in COVID-19. TCRdb's table, derived via immunoSEQ multiplex PCR, lists solely in-frame clones and lacks some. The data contain 130,000 to 150,000 clones, about 88% of them seen just once; the ten biggest clones take up roughly 2.6%. The sequencing input was peripheral blood. These receptors originate from a human donor with acute or convalescent COVID-19. The donor label of this sample is uncertain.

On this clone: Other DNA sequences from this sample encode an identical CDR3 as well. CDR3 DNA: TGCGCCAGCAGCTTGGGACAGGGTGAAAAACTGTTTTTT. Translating gives CASSLGQGEKLFF. The chain is built from TRBV5-1 and TRBJ1-4, with 7 positions matching TRBD1. CDR1 is SGHRS and CDR2 is YFSETQ in the germline V gene. V was clipped by 0 bases and J by 7 bases; unmatched bases: 0. The CDR3 is 13 amino acids.

V and J are TRBV27 and TRBJ2-2; D uncertain. V was trimmed by 3 bases and J by 2 bases, leaving 7 bases between them. This CDR3 has 14 residues. The germline V gene has CDR1 MNHEY and CDR2 SMNVEV (reference sequence). The CDR3 spells CASSFESNTGELFF. CDR3 nucleotide sequence: TGTGCCAGCAGTTTTGAGTCCAACACCGGGGAGCTGTTTTTT.

The chain recombines TRBV24-1 with TRBJ2-3, with TRBD2 matching over 9 bases. This CDR3 contains 13 residues. V dropped 9 bases and J dropped 5; count of bases not matched to a gene: 5. In germline, CDR1 is KGHDR, CDR2 SFDVKD. The CDR3 protein is CATRREGRDTQYF. The CDR3 DNA sequence: TGTGCCACCCGGCGGGAGGGCCGAGATACGCAGTATTTT.

The chain joins TRBV9 to TRBJ1-6; D is possibly TRBD1 (5 bases). The V gene's germline CDR1 is SGDLS and CDR2 YYNGEE. The V end lost 0 bases, the J end lost 4 bases, and 11 bases lay between the germline ends. This CDR3 comprises 16 residues. Here the CDR3 reads CASSVGTGLYNSPLHF. CDR3 nucleotides: TGTGCCAGCAGCGTAGGGACGGGACTTTATAATTCACCCCTCCACTTT.

The chain links TRBV6-1 to TRBJ1-3, with D perhaps TRBD1 (5 bases). Germline CDR1 reads MNHNS; CDR2 reads SASEGT. The CDR3 consists of 16 residues. V was shortened by 3 bases and J by 0 bases, with 12 bases between the two germline ends. The CDR3 here is CASSEEGPISGNTIYF. CDR3 DNA sequence: TGTGCCAGCAGTGAGGAGGGGCCTATCTCTGGAAACACCATATATTTT.

V gene TRBV28 combines with J gene TRBJ2-4; the D is unclear. Trimming took off 9 bases at V and 0 bases at J, with 15 bases between the two ends. The CDR3 is 15 amino acids. CDR1 and CDR2 (germline): MDHEN, SYDVKM. The CDR3 sequence: CASSLAVLAKNIQYF. In DNA form, the CDR3 reads TGTGCCAGTTCATTGGCGGTACTAGCCAAAAACATTCAGTACTTC. The full variable domain, with the rest looked up from reference TRBV28 and TRBJ2-4, is DVKVTQSSRYLVKRTGEKVFLECVQDMDHENMFWYRQDPGLGLRLIYFSYDVKMKEKGDIPEGYSVSREKKERFSLILESASTNQTSMYLCASSLAVLAKNIQYFGAGTRLSVL.

V usage is TRBV4-3 and J usage is TRBJ1-5, with D possibly matching TRBD1 (6 bases). This CDR3 comprises 16 residues. The germline V gene has CDR1 LGHNA and CDR2 YSLEER. Trimming shortened V by 1 base and J by 5 bases, and 15 bases separated the two germline ends. Written as DNA, the CDR3 is TGCGCCAGCAGCCAAGTCCGGGGGGCCTGGGATCAGCCCCAGCATTTT. Translated, it gives CASSQVRGAWDQPQHF.

V gene TRBV27 combines with J gene TRBJ1-4; unclear D gene. Trimming took off 6 bases at V and 4 bases at J, with 18 bases between the two ends. Germline V gene data show CDR1 as MNHEY and CDR2 as SMNVEV (reference sequence). This CDR3 region has 16 residues. The CDR3 DNA reads TGTGCCAGCAGCACCCGACTTTCTCTGGATAATGAAAAACTGTTTTTT. Translating it yields CASSTRLSLDNEKLFF. Combining the CDR3 with reference TRBV27 and TRBJ1-4 gives the whole variable domain EAQVTQNPRYLITVTGKKLTVTCSQNMNHEYMSWYRQDPGLGLRQIYYSMNVEVTDKGDVPEGYKVSRKEKRNFPLILESPSPNQTSLYFCASSTRLSLDNEKLFFGSGTQLSVL.

This clone has ten or more counts. The chain carries TRBV19 and TRBJ2-7, with D maybe TRBD2 (5 bases). Germline V gene lookup returns CDR1 LNHDA and CDR2 SQIVND (reference sequence). The length of the CDR3 is 12 residues. The ends were cut back, 6 bases at V and 3 bases at J, with 9 bases in the middle. In DNA form, the CDR3 reads TGTGCCAGTAGAGGAGAGGGCTACGAGCAGTACTTC. It is translated as CASRGEGYEQYF.

The genes are TRBV30 and TRBJ1-1; TRBD1 agrees at 9 bases. The CDR3 consists of 15 residues. Germline V gene sequence: CDR1 GTSNPN, CDR2 SVGIG (reference sequence). The V segment lost 2 bases and the J segment 3 bases; nucleotides outside the gene matches: 7. The CDR3 loop reads CAWSNTDRGDTEAFF. The CDR3 coding sequence is TGTGCCTGGAGTAATACCGACAGGGGGGACACTGAAGCTTTCTTT. Looking up the rest from reference TRBV30 and TRBJ1-1 gives the full variable domain: SQTIHQWPATLVQPVGSPLSLECTVEGTSNPNLYWYRQAAGRGLQLLFYSVGIGQISSEVPQNLSASRPQDRQFILSSKKLLLSDSGFYLCAWSNTDRGDTEAFFGQGTRLTVV.

The chain links TRBV7-3 to TRBJ2-3, with a tentative D call TRBD2 (6 bases). Trimming took off 5 bases at V and 0 bases at J, with 12 bases between the two ends. CDR3 length: 15 amino acids. Per the germline V gene, CDR1 is SGHTA and CDR2 is FQGTGA. The CDR3 nucleotides read TGTGCCAGCAGCCGGGACTCCTCTAGCACAGATACGCAGTATTTT. This codes for CASSRDSSSTDTQYF.

The CDR3: CAISESMAGGNEQFF. The CDR3 DNA is TGTGCCATCAGTGAGTCGATGGCAGGGGGAAATGAGCAGTTCTTC. This chain uses TRBV10-3 with TRBJ2-1, with TRBD1 matching over 7 bases. J lost 7 bases, V lost 0 bases, and 6 bases had no gene match. CDR3 length: 15 amino acids. CDR1 and CDR2 (germline): ENHRY, SYGVKD.

This chain uses TRBV6-1 with TRBJ1-1, with no clear D. Germline CDR1 MNHNS, CDR2 SASEGT. V lost 5 bases and J 4 bases, leaving 14 bases between the germline ends. The CDR3 extends over 14 amino acids. This CDR3 is CASSFGLTGTEAFF. CDR3 nucleotide sequence: TGTGCCAGCAGTTTTGGACTAACGGGCACTGAAGCTTTCTTT.

The chain carries TRBV9 and TRBJ1-2; no clear D gene. CDR1 is SGDLS, CDR2 YYNGEE, per germline. V dropped 4 bases and J dropped 4 bases, with 11 bases sitting between them. The CDR3 is 13 amino acids. The CDR3, as DNA: TGTGCCAGCAGCTCTCAAGACATCTATGGCTACACCTTC. Residues: CASSSQDIYGYTF.

The V gene is TRBV21-1, the J gene TRBJ2-1; the table's D call, TRBD1, was not checked against the DNA. TRBV21-1 is a pseudogene locus. The CDR3 runs 15 residues. CDR3 protein: CASRKAGELDNEQFF. CDR3 DNA: TGTGCCAGCAGAAAGGCAGGGGAATTGGACAATGAGCAGTTCTTC.

This clone has only one observation. The chain carries TRBV5-1 and TRBJ2-7, with 9 positions matching TRBD2. The CDR3 extends over 16 amino acids. Germline V lookup: CDR1 SGHRS, CDR2 YFSETQ. Losses at the gene ends were 0 bases for V and 0 bases for J; bases not matched to a gene: 4. CDR3 DNA sequence: TGCGCCAGCAGCTTGGGACTAGCGGCCAGCTCCTACGAGCAGTACGTC. Protein sequence: CASSLGLAASSYEQYV.

The chain combines TRBV4-1 with TRBJ2-2; possibly TRBD2 for D (6 bases). Germline assignment: CDR1 MGHRA and CDR2 YSYEKL. The CDR3 has 13 residues. V gave up 3 bases and J gave up 6 bases, with 8 bases separating them. DNA of the CDR3: TGCGCCAGCAGCCAGCGGGAATCCGGGGAGCTGTTTTTT. It codes for CASSQRESGELFF.

The gene calls are TRBV10-3 and TRBJ2-2, with D maybe TRBD2 (6 bases). Germline V gene sequence: CDR1 ENHRY, CDR2 SYGVKD. This CDR3 has 14 residues. Trimming shortened V by 0 bases and J by 7 bases, and 9 bases separated the two germline ends. The CDR3 protein is CAISESGGIGELFF. CDR3 nucleotide sequence: TGTGCCATCAGTGAGTCGGGGGGTATCGGGGAGCTGTTTTTT.